This TCR beta chain comes out of a study of shared clonotypes between healthy human individuals (dated by TCRdb to about 2020). Background on the whole study: The cohort comprised a couple of women and three men aged 18 to 49 years. For each donor, CD4 naive and CD4 memory were each given three plates, CD8 naive was given two plates, and CD8 memory was given one plate. The study deeply sequenced blood TCR repertoires of several healthy adults to estimate repertoire size and the extent of clonotype sharing between individuals. Different laboratories and diverse techniques were used to prepare libraries and sequence TCR repertoires, to increase sequencing depth and limit assay-specific biases. Each donor's leukapheresis produced roughly between about 0.8 and 10 billion PBMCs. The research as a whole found: Estimated clonotype richness was generally larger for naive than for memory subsets. Around 5% of naive CD4, 3% to 3.5% of naive CD8, about 2.1% of memory CD4, and about 0.4% of memory CD8 clonotypes were shared across a few donors. Pairwise subsampling indicated that sequencing depth was expected to affect the degree of clonotype sharing among donors. Because the study included only a small number of donors, the genetic and exposure-history diversity represented was limited. Incomplete sequencing was indicated by rarefaction of sorted-subset datasets, despite the large sequencing depth. Sampling was restricted to blood, and TCR repertoires in tissue are likely to differ from TCR repertoires in blood. Compared with non-shared clonotypes, the clonotypes found in all four sorted-subset donors had higher generation probabilities.

Spanning cysteine to phenylalanine, the CDR3 consists of 11 amino acids. Of the read, only the CDR3 DNA is kept; its 33 bases are in frame from base 1. V gives up 6 bases and J gives up 7 bases, and the segment between their germline ends measures 4 bases. CDR1 is given as MNHEY and CDR2 as SVGAGI, both from the germline V gene. Points on this clone: Its binding antigen is unknown. Nothing much larger sits one base from this clone, and base qualities are not available. This specimen includes other DNA sequences encoding the same CDR3.

Using the deep immunoSEQ assay, TCR CDR3 regions were amplified from genomic DNA by multiplex PCR. Extracted genomic DNA from each cell subset was spread evenly across all wells of several immunoSEQ 96-well plates, with each plate serving as a replicate. For sorted subsets, roughly 0.2 ug genomic DNA, equal to 25,000 to 35,000 T cell genomes, was loaded into each replicate PCR. The purified libraries were quantified using a Qubit 3.0 fluorometer, sized with a Bioanalyzer 2100, and then quantified again using the KAPA Library Quantification kit. Each immunoSEQ 96-well plate was sequenced on its own single-read 150-cycle Illumina NextSeq 550 flow cell. As for how the authors treated the data: The immunoSEQ output contained only junctional sequences without quality scores, so filtering could not match that applied to full-length reads. Sequences were annotated with PyIR, a Python wrapper for IgBLAST v1.9, and V/J genes and CDR3 were assigned using IMGT germline references. Reads were removed for weak V/J assignments (E-value above 1e-6), missing CDR3, stop codons, out-of-frame junctions, or ambiguous translated residues. V3J clonotypes were defined as sequences sharing the same inferred V gene, J gene, and CDR3 amino acid sequence. The percentage overlap between two repertoires was calculated by dividing the number of shared unique clonotypes by the size of the smaller repertoire. RTK rarefaction, the Chao1 estimator, and Recon v2.1 estimates of unobserved clonotypes were used to assess repertoire richness. For all TCRbeta clonotypes obtained by the gDNA method from a handful of donors, generation probabilities were computed with OLGA. TCRdb re-hosts the immuneACCESS table, in-frame sequences only. Its copies lack some clones; in the studies checked, an unresolved V gene accounts for under half of them, and the cause for the rest is not known. The V and J calls and clone size come from that table; D and trimming were worked out from the DNA. The sample table lists 2,500,000 or so clones, just over 90% of them with a count of one. The top ten clones comprise 0.11% to 0.15% of the sample.

The donors were healthy, HIV-negative adults with no recently reported acute infections or vaccinations. All donors were Caucasian adults living in Nashville, Tennessee, USA. Magnetic negative selection was used to enrich CD4+ T cells, after which naive cells were positively selected on CD45RA and the negative fraction became the memory subset. After blood collection by leukapheresis, PBMCs were isolated using Ficoll-Histopaque density gradient centrifugation and then cryopreserved in the vapor phase of liquid nitrogen. Analytical flow cytometry was used to check the purity and quantity of every magnetically sorted T cell population. Genomic DNA was isolated from each sorted fraction and quantified by UV absorbance on a Nanodrop 2000c.

The rearrangement joined TRBV6-5 to TRBJ1-6; the D gene cannot be resolved reliably. Sequencing was done on a sample of naive CD4+ T cells sorted from blood. In the paper's terms, the cell subset or site label means: CD45RA+ positively selected. This TCR was recovered from a man between 18 and 29 years old in good health. For the CDR3, the sequence is CASSSNSPLHF. The DNA is as follows: TGTGCCAGCAGCTCCAATTCACCCCTCCACTTT.